The source of this T cell receptor beta chain is a study of beta chain features in type 1 diabetes (dated by TCRdb to the late 2010s). Regarding the complete study: Patients and healthy donors did not differ in mean age, gender distribution, total cell number or subset yield. A total of some 100,000,000 sorted cells were examined across all samples, and a strong correlation was observed between cell number per subset and RNA yield. The study compared TCRB repertoires of sorted circulating CD4+ T cell subsets between recently diagnosed type 1 diabetes patients and matched healthy donors. Whereas all 30 or so donors provided naive and central memory subsets, regulatory and stem cell-like memory subsets were isolated from just 8 patients and roughly 8 healthy donors.

From each donor, a single peripheral blood sample of 100 to 150 mL on average was drawn into heparinised tubes. Using a panel that included CD45RO, CCR7, CD25, CD127, CD95 and CD27, naive, central memory, regulatory and stem cell-like memory CD4+ T cells were sorted on a BD FACSAria II. Every sorted population had a purity above 98%. PBMCs were separated immediately by Lymphoprep density gradient centrifugation and were stained directly, without being cultured. So that batch effects would be minimized, each experiment stained and sorted samples in pairs, pairing one healthy donor with one patient. Worth noting for this clone: No cognate antigen has been identified for it. No per-base quality is available; no much larger clone lies one base away.

The entire isolated RNA was reverse transcribed using the High Capacity cDNA Reverse Transcription Kit, and thus expressed TCRB transcripts were sequenced. Deep immunoSEQ sequencing was applied to naive, central memory and regulatory T cell samples, giving an average of about 3.57 million total reads per sample. Sorted cells were lysed in RLT buffer, and RNA was extracted using DNase-treated RNeasy Micro or Mini kits according to cell number. To prevent cross-contamination, every cell subset was processed on its own, while patient and healthy donor samples were processed together. Using the immunoSEQ multiplex PCR, TCRB sequences were amplified from cDNA into 87-bp fragments spanning the CDR3 region. Sequencing of the amplicons was performed on the Illumina HiSeq platform. The authors' pipeline ran thus. PCR bias was corrected computationally using synthetic template baselines, and reads within Hamming distance 2 were collapsed, with unmergeable singletons discarded. Reads were aligned against IMGT so that V, D and J genes, CDR3 length and insertions or deletions at six rearrangement sites could be assigned. Clonotype counts were normalized to sorted cell number within each subset before computing true diversity and Gini coefficients with the tcR R package. Repertoire sharing was quantified using the overlap coefficient calculated on TCRB nucleotide sequences. As a proxy for the pre-selection repertoire, out-of-frame TCRB sequences from naive cells were analyzed. The table comes from immuneACCESS by way of TCRdb, which keeps in-frame sequences with V and J called. Part of the clones is missing from these tables; in studies checked, under half for an unresolved V gene and the rest for unknown reasons. Clone size and V and J calls were adopted from that table, with D and trimming inferred from the DNA. The sample has some 290,000 clones on record, 14% of them singletons. The top ten constitute about 0.017% of the sample.

Study-wide findings and limitations: Shorter templates might have been favored by PCR, but patient and control samples were amplified and corrected together, so both groups would have been affected equally by any skew. In all four CD4+ subsets, TCRB CDR3 length was moderately but significantly shorter in type 1 diabetes patients. Because the HLA sub-analyses included only small numbers of individuals, any influence of HLA type on TCRB rearrangement was left unresolved. Because cDNA was sequenced instead of genomic DNA, activated cells with high expression could be over-represented, although the groups did not differ in activation or CD3 levels. Naive, central memory and regulatory TCRB repertoires appeared more similar among patients than among healthy donors. Patients with type 1 diabetes made fewer insertions and deleted more nucleotides at VDJ recombination sites, implying thymic rearrangement abnormalities.

From the germline V gene, CDR1 is SQVTM and CDR2 is ANQGSEA. Spanning cysteine to phenylalanine, the CDR3 consists of 14 amino acids. The entry retains the CDR3 DNA only, 42 bases that are in frame from base 1. V loses 5 bases, J loses 2 bases, and the germline ends lie 16 bases apart. The chain was built from TRBV29-1 and TRBJ2-7; a weak D assignment points to TRBD1 (5 bases agree). The source is a man aged 25 to 40 with type 1 diabetes. The sample consisted of naive CD4+ T cells from blood. The sample's cell subset or site, from its label and the paper: true naive CD4+ T cells. The CDR3 reads CSVSSKGLTYEQYF. The nucleotide sequence is given as TGCAGCGTTTCGTCTAAGGGGTTGACCTACGAGCAGTACTTC.